This T cell receptor beta chain was observed in a study of blood T cell repertoires in COVID-19. V was pared by 3 bases and J by 5 bases, with 4 bases between. CDR1 SQVTM and CDR2 ANQGSEA come from the germline V gene. This CDR3 has 10 residues. Sequencing was performed with immunoSEQ multiplex PCR; in TCRdb, only in-frame clones are kept and a portion is missing. The sample carries around 190,000 clones, 75% to 85% recorded once. This chain links TRBV29-1 with TRBJ1-2; no firm D call. The source is a human donor in a cohort sampled during active COVID-19. The specimen sequenced was peripheral blood. CDR3 nucleotides: TGCAGCGTTGAGGAGTATGGCTACACCTTC. Its translation: CSVEEYGYTF.